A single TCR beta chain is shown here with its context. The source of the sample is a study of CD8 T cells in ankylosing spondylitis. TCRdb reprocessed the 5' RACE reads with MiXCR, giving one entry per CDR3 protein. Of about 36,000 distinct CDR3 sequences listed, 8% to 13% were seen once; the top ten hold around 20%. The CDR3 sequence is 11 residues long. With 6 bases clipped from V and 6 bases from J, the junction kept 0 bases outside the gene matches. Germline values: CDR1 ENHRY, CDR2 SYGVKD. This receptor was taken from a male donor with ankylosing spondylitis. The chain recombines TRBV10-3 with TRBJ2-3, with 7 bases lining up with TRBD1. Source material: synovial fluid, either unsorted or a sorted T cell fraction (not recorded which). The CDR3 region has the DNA TGTGCCATCAGACAGGGGGATACGCAGTATTTT. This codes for CAIRQGDTQYF.